This T cell receptor (beta chain) is drawn from a study of shared clonotypes between healthy human individuals. Looking at the study overall: Those who served as donors were two women and three men between the ages of 18 and 49.

This clone showed up just a few times. Its antigen is not known. As defined, naive CD8 cells were CD45RO-negative and positively selected for CCR7, with terminally differentiated effector memory CD45RA+ cells excluded. The healthy adult donors were HIV-negative and reported no recent acute infections or vaccinations. CDR1 is MNHNS and CDR2 is SASEGT in the germline V gene. This CDR3 is built from 12 residues. Trimming stripped 5 bases from V and 5 bases from J, with 9 bases between. Study results and caveats: In a handful of donors, around 5% of naive CD4 clonotypes appeared in common.

Once extracted for a subset, genomic DNA was divided evenly among several immunoSEQ plates. Method: immunoSEQ multiplex PCR; TCRdb's copy keeps in-frame clones and lacks some. The table has about 2 million clones, about 95% seen once. The sequenced material came from naive CD8+ T cells sorted from blood. The sequence came from a man aged 18-30 years in good health. This chain links TRBV6-1 with TRBJ1-1; D ambiguous. Here the CDR3 DNA reads TGTGCCAGCAGTACAGTCGTGACTGAAGCTTTCTTT. As protein: CASSTVVTEAFF.